Sequencing of this T cell receptor beta chain was carried out in a study of cytotoxic CD8 clonotypes in ibrutinib-treated CLL. Study background: The response samples were taken once patients had been treated for a median of 12 months, range 6 to 36. The study recorded mean values of around 250,000 productive templates and tens of thousands of productive rearrangements per sample.

Looked up from germline, CDR1 is SGHRS and CDR2 is YFSETQ. The CDR3 consists of 15 residues. V lost 2 bases, J lost 1 base, and 9 bases lay in between. Assay: immunoSEQ multiplex PCR; the TCRdb copy retains only in-frame clones and omits some. The sample has approximately 280,000 clones; 60% to 80% are singletons. About this clone itself: Its antigen is unknown.

Study outcomes and limitations: On treatment, the uncommon public clonotypes contracted or remained stable. Clonality was higher at ibrutinib response and returned toward baseline at progression.

Source: PBMCs, taken at disease progression, from a patient treated with ibrutinib. The TCR originated in a human donor with chronic lymphocytic leukemia. J is TRBJ2-2 and V is TRBV5-1; D is unresolved. The CDR3 DNA is TGCGCCAGCAGCTTAGCGAGACTGAACACCGGGGAGCTGTTTTTT. It codes for CASSLARLNTGELFF.